This note documents a single TCR beta chain sequence. The antigen remains unidentified. This entry comes from a study of T cell repertoires in cytomegalovirus infection. TCRdb processed the reads anew with MiXCR; each CDR3 protein has one entry. The profile shows about 700,000 distinct CDR3 sequences, around a third of them singletons. The TCR was taken from a human donor in good health (CMV status not recorded). Some clones in this sample may be carry-over from other donors' samples. The sample here was cultured PBMCs, taken from culture after CMV antigen stimulation.

The CDR3 spells CASSYIEPGGLQPQHF. For the CDR3, the DNA is TGTGCCAGCAGTTACATCGAGCCAGGGGGTTTACAGCCCCAGCATTTT. V gene TRBV6-2 or TRBV6-3 combines with J gene TRBJ1-5, with 7 bases lining up with TRBD1. This CDR3 is 16 amino acids long. The V segment lost 2 bases and the J segment 7 bases; nucleotides outside the gene matches: 11. In germline, CDR1 is MNHEY, CDR2 SVGEGT.